This TCR beta chain is drawn from a study of T cell repertoires in cytomegalovirus infection. Across the study: Evidence of both CMV infection and a matching HLA type came from public TCR beta signatures.

There are 12 residues in the CDR3. V was trimmed by 6 bases and J by 9 bases, leaving 14 bases between them. Germline values: CDR1 SEHNR, CDR2 FQNEAQ (reference sequence). Study conclusions and caveats: CMV-specific TCR beta clonotypes restricted by HLA-C were the ones dominating the ex vivo response. Summed frequency of shared TCR beta families picked out CMV carriers who also had the relevant HLA.

In TCRdb, the reads were re-called with MiXCR into one record per CDR3 protein. The repertoire holds 200,000 to 300,000 distinct CDR3 sequences, approximately 14% seen once, with 7% to 9.5% in the top ten. Remarks on this clonotype: What it recognizes is unknown.

The rearrangement uses TRBV7-9 and TRBJ1-1; D unclear. Input material: PBMCs. This clonotype was sampled from a human donor in good health (CMV status not recorded). Some clones in this sample may be carry-over from other donors' samples. The CDR3 nucleotides are TGTGCCAGCAGGCAAAATGGGAAAAAAGCTTTCTTT. Translation gives CASRQNGKKAFF. The full variable domain, its missing parts supplied by reference TRBV7-9 and TRBJ1-1, is DTGVSQNPRHKITKRGQNVTFRCDPISEHNRLYWYRQTLGQGPEFLTYFQNEAQLEKSRLLSDRFSAERPKGSFSTLEIQRTEQGDSAMYLCASRQNGKKAFFGQGTRLTVV.